Listed below are T cell receptor beta chains from one sample, sequenced in a study of T cells after yellow fever vaccination. TCRdb independently ran MiXCR on the 5' RACE reads; one entry per CDR3 protein. The data hold about 220,000 distinct CDR3 sequences, with about 3% observed a single time. Source: CD4+ T cells sorted from PBMCs, taken 10 days after the yellow fever booster vaccination. Every receptor here comes from a man younger than 35 who received the YFV17D yellow fever vaccine. CDR3s include the opening cysteine and the closing phenylalanine or tryptophan. D genes are given only for firm matches. The listing skips clone size in some rows; elsewhere it reads once, few, many or a size class.

>few|-|TRBJ1-4|14|TRBV6-5
CASSWGRKNEKLFF
TGTGCCAGCAGTTGGGGACGGAAAAATGAAAAACTGTTTTTT
>-|TRBD1|TRBJ1-6|16|TRBV4-3
CASSQVGGGRYSPLHF
TGCGCCAGCAGCCAAGTAGGGGGCGGGAGGTATTCACCCCTCCACTTT
>few|-|TRBJ2-2|13|TRBV11-2
CASSFASIGELFF
TGTGCCAGCAGCTTCGCTAGCATCGGGGAGCTGTTTTTT
>few|TRBD1|TRBJ2-5|15|TRBV5-1
CASSSEGTDQETQYF
TGCGCCAGCAGCTCGGAAGGGACAGATCAAGAGACCCAGTACTTC
>many|-|TRBJ2-7|18|TRBV19
CASSISSTYGTVDYEQYF
TGTGCCAGTAGTATAAGTTCTACGTACGGGACCGTCGACTACGAGCAGTACTTC
>few|-|TRBJ2-3|15|TRBV4-1
CASRSPAQTTDTQYF
TGCGCCAGCAGATCCCCGGCCCAGACGACAGATACGCAGTATTTT
>many|-|TRBJ2-2|13|TRBV11-3
CASSVANTGELFF
TGTGCCAGCAGCGTCGCGAACACCGGGGAGCTGTTTTTT
>many|-|TRBJ2-5|12|TRBV2
CASSAFRETQYF
TGTGCCAGCAGCGCTTTTAGAGAGACCCAGTACTTC
>few|TRBD1|TRBJ2-7|14|TRBV5-4
CASSLAGQGHEQYF
TGTGCCAGCAGCTTGGCCGGACAGGGGCACGAGCAGTACTTC
>many|TRBD2|TRBJ2-5|15|TRBV6-6
CASRTSSGGAETQYF
TGTGCCAGCAGAACCTCTAGCGGGGGGGCCGAGACCCAGTACTTC
>many|-|TRBJ1-1|13|TRBV2
CASSVQPNTEAFF
TGTGCCAGCAGCGTCCAGCCGAACACTGAAGCTTTCTTT
>few|TRBD1|TRBJ1-4|15|TRBV18
CASSPLEGALEKLFF
TGTGCCAGCTCACCACTCGAGGGGGCGCTTGAAAAACTGTTTTTT
>few|TRBD2|TRBJ2-1|15|TRBV20-1
CSARADAGGHNEQFF
TGCAGTGCTAGAGCGGATGCGGGGGGCCACAATGAGCAGTTCTTC
>few|-|TRBJ1-3|15|TRBV6-6
CASSYWSARGNTIYF
TGTGCCAGCAGTTACTGGTCAGCTAGAGGAAACACCATATATTTT
>-|TRBD1|TRBJ1-2|14|TRBV5-1
CASSPPGQAYGYTF
TGCGCCAGCAGCCCGCCCGGACAGGCCTATGGCTACACCTTC
>many|TRBD2|TRBJ2-3|14|TRBV10-3
CAIASGGAKDTQYF
TGTGCCATAGCTAGCGGGGGGGCCAAAGATACGCAGTATTTT
>-|-|TRBJ2-1|13|TRBV6-2/TRBV6-3
CASSWTLANEQFF
TGTGCCAGCAGTTGGACTCTTGCTAATGAGCAGTTCTTC
>many|-|TRBJ2-1|16|TRBV14
CASSQDQPKGSDEQFF
TGTGCCAGCAGCCAAGATCAGCCCAAGGGAAGCGATGAGCAGTTCTTC
>-|TRBD1|TRBJ1-6|16|TRBV5-3
CARSTRPGQGNSPLHF
TGTGCCAGAAGCACGCGACCGGGACAGGGTAATTCACCCCTCCACTTT
>many|-|TRBJ2-5|14|TRBV27
CASSLSETQETQYF
TGTGCCAGCAGCCTTAGCGAGACCCAAGAGACCCAGTACTTC
>-|-|TRBJ2-3|15|TRBV27
CASTSGVMGTDTQYF
TGTGCCAGCACCTCGGGGGTAATGGGCACAGATACGCAGTATTTT
>-|-|TRBJ1-5|16|TRBV4-2
CASSDDAGKGNQPQHF
TGTGCCAGCAGCGACGATGCAGGGAAGGGCAATCAGCCCCAGCATTTT
>many|-|TRBJ1-1|12|TRBV4-1
CASSQDGRVSFF
TGCGCCAGCAGCCAAGATGGGAGGGTATCTTTCTTT
>many|-|TRBJ1-2|14|TRBV5-1
CASSLSTGRSGYTF
TGCGCCAGCAGCTTGTCAACAGGGCGGAGCGGCTACACCTTC
>-|-|TRBJ1-6|14|TRBV10-3
CAIGQLTSGSPLHF
TGTGCCATAGGACAGCTCACAAGCGGTTCACCCCTCCACTTT
>few|-|TRBJ2-1|16|TRBV11-1
CASSLWRPGAYNEQFF
TGTGCCAGCAGCTTATGGCGGCCCGGAGCCTACAATGAGCAGTTCTTC
>many|-|TRBJ2-5|16|TRBV5-1
CASSLDDRAYQETQYF
TGCGCCAGCAGCTTGGATGACAGAGCCTACCAAGAGACCCAGTACTTC
>-|TRBD1|TRBJ1-6|15|TRBV7-2
CASSPRQGTASPLHF
TGTGCCAGCAGCCCTCGACAGGGTACGGCTTCACCCCTCCACTTT
>many|TRBD2|TRBJ2-5|15|TRBV7-3
CASSLAGVDQETQYF
TGTGCCAGCAGCCTAGCGGGGGTGGACCAAGAGACCCAGTACTTC
>many|-|TRBJ1-1|12|TRBV12-3/TRBV12-4
CASSPLNTEAFF
TGTGCCAGCAGTCCCTTGAACACTGAAGCTTTCTTT
>many|-|TRBJ1-2|13|TRBV6-1
CASRRTGSGGYTF
TGTGCCAGCAGACGGACCGGTTCCGGTGGCTACACCTTC
>few|-|TRBJ1-2|13|TRBV3-1
CASSPRDLNGYTF
TGTGCCAGCAGCCCCAGGGACCTGAATGGCTACACCTTC
>many|-|TRBJ2-5|15|TRBV2
CASSELAGTSETQYF
TGTGCCAGCAGTGAACTCGCTGGGACATCAGAGACCCAGTACTTC